The 21 T cell receptor beta chains in this list originate from one sample, sequenced in a study of blood T cell repertoires in COVID-19. This table comes from immunoSEQ multiplex PCR, and its TCRdb copy is limited to in-frame clones, with some not included. The table includes about 210,000 clones, about 88% detected once. Sequences were obtained from peripheral blood. The origin of the receptors is a man between 65 and 79 years old with acute or convalescent COVID-19.

The rearrangement joins TRBV7-6 to TRBJ1-6; 8 positions agree with TRBD1. The germline V gene encodes CDR1 SGHVS and CDR2 FNYEAQ. The CDR3 runs 15 residues. The V and J ends lost 1 base and 10 bases, in that order; junction bases with no gene match: 6. The CDR3 coding sequence is TGTGCCAGCAGCTTAGGACAGGGGAGAGGGTCACCCCTCCACTTT. Its protein is CASSLGQGRGSPLHF.

J is TRBJ2-7 and V is TRBV6-5, with D perhaps matching TRBD1 (5 bases). Trimming removed 6 bases at V and 2 bases at J, with 17 bases between. The CDR3 consists of 15 residues. Germline V gene sequence: CDR1 MNHEY, CDR2 SVGAGI. The CDR3 DNA sequence: TGTGCCAGCAGCCCCTGGGGCCTACGAACCTACGAGCAGTACTTC. Translating it yields CASSPWGLRTYEQYF.

The CDR3 region has the DNA TGTGCTGCTCAACAGGCCCTGGGACAGGGGAATATTGGCTACACCTTC. Translated, it gives CAAQQALGQGNIGYTF. The chain recombines TRBV10-3 with TRBJ1-2; 10 bases align to TRBD1. The CDR3 consists of 16 residues. Per germline, CDR1 ENHRY and CDR2 SYGVKD.

The rearrangement joins TRBV10-3 to TRBJ2-7; D gene ambiguous. The CDR3 spans 14 residues. Between the trimmed V and J ends, which lost 0 bases and 3 bases, there was a span of 9 bases. Germline V gene lookup returns CDR1 ENHRY and CDR2 SYGVKD. CDR3 in amino acids: CAISESGYNYEQYF. The CDR3 region has the DNA TGTGCCATCAGTGAGTCGGGCTATAACTACGAGCAGTACTTC.

The V and J genes are TRBV19 and TRBJ2-4; the match to TRBD2 covers 14 bases. V trimming: 3 bases; J trimming: 2 bases; junction bases outside the gene matches: 9. This CDR3 has 19 residues. Germline-derived CDR1 and CDR2 are LNHDA and SQIVND (reference sequence). For the CDR3, the DNA is TGTGCCAGTAGTATTACCGGGACTAGCGGGAGTGGGACCAAAAACATTCAGTACTTC. It translates to CASSITGTSGSGTKNIQYF.

This clone occurred once. This rearrangement joins TRBV3-1 (or the pseudogene TRBV3-2) to TRBJ2-2, with 8 bases matching TRBD2. J was trimmed by 1 base and V by 1 base; bases with no gene match: 2. Germline CDR1 LGHDT, CDR2 YNNKEL (reference sequence). The CDR3 runs to 16 residues. This CDR3 is CASSQGLAGNTGELFF. The CDR3, as DNA: TGTGCCAGCAGCCAAGGCCTAGCGGGGAACACCGGGGAGCTGTTTTTT.

V gene TRBV27 combines with J gene TRBJ1-5; TRBD1 agrees at 7 bases. The CDR3 is 15 residues long. J lost 4 bases, V lost 6 bases, and 9 bases had no gene match. From germline, CDR1 is MNHEY and CDR2 SMNVEV (reference sequence). The CDR3 bases are TGTGCCAGCAGCCCCGGGACAGATGGAAATCAGCCCCAGCATTTT. This translates into CASSPGTDGNQPQHF.

The rearrangement links TRBV28 to TRBJ1-5, with 10 bases that match TRBD1. With V trimmed by 6 bases and J by 6 bases, 5 bases remained unmatched. This CDR3 has 14 amino acids. Germline CDR1 and CDR2: MDHEN and SYDVKM. CDR3 residues: CASSRDRGPQPQHF. The CDR3 coding sequence is TGTGCCAGCAGCCGTGACAGGGGGCCTCAGCCCCAGCATTTT.

V gene TRBV3-1 (or the pseudogene TRBV3-2) combines with J gene TRBJ2-7, with D uncertain. Between the trimmed V and J ends, which lost 4 bases and 2 bases, there was a span of 12 bases. CDR1 and CDR2 (germline): LGHDT, YNNKEL (reference sequence). The CDR3 has 14 residues. CDR3 DNA sequence: TGTGCCAGCAGCCTCAGAGGAAGCGCCTACGAGCAGTACTTC. Residues: CASSLRGSAYEQYF.

The chain combines TRBV28 with TRBJ2-1, with D perhaps TRBD2 (5 bases). V lost 5 bases to trimming and J lost 0 bases, with 11 bases between them. This CDR3 has 15 amino acids. Germline CDR1 is MDHEN and CDR2 is SYDVKM. CDR3 in DNA: TGTGCCAGCAGTCTACGGAGGAGCTCCTACAATGAGCAGTTCTTC. Its translation: CASSLRRSSYNEQFF.

Here the CDR3 reads CASSEVGRSSSYTF. The CDR3 nucleotides are TGTGCCAGCAGTGAAGTGGGGCGGAGCAGTAGCTACACCTTC. The V gene is TRBV2, the J gene TRBJ1-2, with a tentative D call TRBD1 (5 bases). V was cut by 1 base and J by 9 bases, with 15 bases left in between. Germline V gives CDR1 SNHLY, CDR2 FYNNEI. The CDR3 length is 14 residues.

V usage is TRBV3-1 (or the pseudogene TRBV3-2) and J usage is TRBJ2-1; D is possibly TRBD1 (5 bases). The V and J ends lost 0 bases and 8 bases respectively, with 17 bases between them. The CDR3 loop spans 16 amino acids. Germline CDR1 reads LGHDT; CDR2 reads YNNKEL (reference sequence). CDR3 sequence (DNA): TGTGCCAGCAGCCAAGATACGGTATTACAAGGGGATGAGCAGTTCTTC. This codes for CASSQDTVLQGDEQFF.

The V and J genes are TRBV19 and TRBJ2-1, with D perhaps matching TRBD2 (5 bases). The ends were cut back, 0 bases at V and 3 bases at J, with 12 bases in the middle. The CDR3 totals 16 residues. Germline V lookup: CDR1 LNHDA, CDR2 SQIVND (reference sequence). CDR3 in amino acids: CASSIERVVGYNEQFF. CDR3 nucleotide sequence: TGTGCCAGTAGTATAGAGAGGGTGGTAGGCTACAATGAGCAGTTCTTC.

This clone came up many times. The chain is built from TRBV5-1 and TRBJ2-3; 14 bases are a match to TRBD2. The V gene's germline CDR1 is SGHRS and CDR2 YFSETQ. This CDR3 has 16 amino acids. V shed 4 bases, J shed 4 bases, and the junction held 5 bases outside the gene matches. This CDR3 reads CASSPTSGRAPDTQYF. The CDR3, as DNA: TGCGCCAGCAGCCCGACTAGCGGGAGGGCCCCAGATACGCAGTATTTT.

This clone was counted only a few times. The CDR3 protein is CASSLGTGEETQYF. DNA of the CDR3: TGCGCCAGCAGCTTGGGGACAGGGGAAGAGACCCAGTACTTC. The V gene is TRBV5-1, the J gene TRBJ2-5; 9 bases map to TRBD1. After removal of 0 bases from V and 3 bases from J, the junction contained 0 bases not matched to a gene. The germline V gene has CDR1 SGHRS and CDR2 YFSETQ. This CDR3 comprises 14 residues.

This clone showed up just once. The rearrangement uses TRBV5-1 and TRBJ2-1; TRBD1 matches 11 bases. J lost 9 bases, V lost 4 bases, and 12 bases had no gene match. Per germline, CDR1 SGHRS and CDR2 YFSETQ. The CDR3 runs to 16 residues. CDR3 residues: CASSVGPRTGGFEQFF. The CDR3 DNA follows: TGCGCCAGCAGCGTCGGCCCCCGGACAGGGGGCTTTGAGCAGTTCTTC.

In DNA form, the CDR3 reads TGTGCCAGTTACAGGGGGATGAACACTGAAGCTTTCTTT. It is translated as CASYRGMNTEAFF. This chain joins TRBV6-5 and TRBJ1-1; TRBD1 matches 8 bases. The CDR3 is 13 amino acids. Germline V gene lookup returns CDR1 MNHEY and CDR2 SVGAGI. J was trimmed by 0 bases and V by 9 bases; bases with no gene match: 3.

J is TRBJ1-1 and V is TRBV5-1; possible D gene TRBD1, 6 bases. CDR3 length: 16 amino acids. Germline CDR1 reads SGHRS; CDR2 reads YFSETQ. V lost 0 bases to trimming and J lost 5 bases, with 17 bases between them. The CDR3 loop is CASSLGNYQGFTEAFF. In DNA, the CDR3 is TGCGCCAGCAGCTTGGGAAACTATCAGGGGTTTACTGAAGCTTTCTTT.

Only one count was recorded for this clone. The gene calls are TRBV7-9 and TRBJ1-4; the D is unclear. The CDR3 spans 16 residues. The germline gives CDR1 SEHNR, CDR2 FQNEAQ (reference sequence). V was shortened by 4 bases and J by 0 bases, with 12 bases between the two germline ends. The CDR3 coding sequence is TGTGCCAGCAGCTCCCTCCTAGTGACAACTAATGAAAAACTGTTTTTT. Its translation is CASSSLLVTTNEKLFF. The full variable domain, in which reference TRBV7-9 and TRBJ1-4 provide the parts outside the CDR3, is DTGVSQNPRHKITKRGQNVTFRCDPISEHNRLYWYRQTLGQGPEFLTYFQNEAQLEKSRLLSDRFSAERPKGSFSTLEIQRTEQGDSAMYLCASSSLLVTTNEKLFFGSGTQLSVL.

The V and J genes are TRBV27 and TRBJ2-5, with D unclear. The CDR3 has 11 amino acids. The V and J ends lost 5 bases and 4 bases respectively, with 5 bases between them. The germline V gene encodes CDR1 MNHEY and CDR2 SMNVEV (reference sequence). The CDR3: CASSPRETQYF. CDR3 sequence (DNA): TGTGCCAGCAGTCCCAGAGAGACCCAGTACTTC.

The chain carries TRBV6-2 or TRBV6-3 and TRBJ2-5, with TRBD1 matching 7 bases. Germline CDR1 MNHEY, CDR2 SVGEGT. This CDR3 region has 14 residues. The trim removed 2 bases at V and 2 bases at J, leaving 2 bases unmatched. CDR3 DNA: TGTGCCAGCAGTTACAGGGGGCTGCAAGAGACCCAGTACTTC. Translation: CASSYRGLQETQYF.